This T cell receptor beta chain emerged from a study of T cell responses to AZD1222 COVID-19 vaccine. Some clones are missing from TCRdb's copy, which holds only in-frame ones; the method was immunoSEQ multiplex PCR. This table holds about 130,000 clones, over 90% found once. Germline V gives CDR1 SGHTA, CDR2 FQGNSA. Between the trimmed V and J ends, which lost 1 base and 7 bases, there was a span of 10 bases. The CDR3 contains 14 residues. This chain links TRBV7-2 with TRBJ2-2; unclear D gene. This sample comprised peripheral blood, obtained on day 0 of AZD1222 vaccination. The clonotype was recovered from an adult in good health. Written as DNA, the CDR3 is TGTGCCAGCAGCTTAGAACGGGCTGGCGGGGAGCTGTTTTTT. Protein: CASSLERAGGELFF.